Detailed here is one T cell receptor beta chain. Libraries were prepared by immunoSEQ multiplex PCR; TCRdb keeps only in-frame clonotypes and omits some of them. This table holds approximately 20,000 clones, about 91% found once. This entry is derived from a study of T cells in narcolepsy. This CDR3 is built from 17 residues. V lost 2 bases, J lost 6 bases, and 11 bases stayed unmatched. Germline V lookup: CDR1 KGHSH, CDR2 LQKENI. The sequence came from a human donor with narcolepsy. J is TRBJ1-5 and V is TRBV18, with 9 bases matching TRBD1. Sequenced sample: CD45RA- memory CD4+ T cells from PBMCs. The CDR3 loop reads CASSPGGTGLGAQPQHF. The CDR3 DNA sequence: TGTGCCAGCTCACCAGGCGGGACAGGGTTGGGGGCTCAGCCCCAGCATTTT. The entire variable domain, with the rest obtained from reference TRBV18 and TRBJ1-5, is as follows: NAGVMQNPRHLVRRRGQEARLRCSPMKGHSHVYWYRQLPEEGLKFMVYLQKENIIDESGMPKERFSAEFPKEGPSILRIQQVVRGDSAAYFCASSPGGTGLGAQPQHFGDGTRLSIL.